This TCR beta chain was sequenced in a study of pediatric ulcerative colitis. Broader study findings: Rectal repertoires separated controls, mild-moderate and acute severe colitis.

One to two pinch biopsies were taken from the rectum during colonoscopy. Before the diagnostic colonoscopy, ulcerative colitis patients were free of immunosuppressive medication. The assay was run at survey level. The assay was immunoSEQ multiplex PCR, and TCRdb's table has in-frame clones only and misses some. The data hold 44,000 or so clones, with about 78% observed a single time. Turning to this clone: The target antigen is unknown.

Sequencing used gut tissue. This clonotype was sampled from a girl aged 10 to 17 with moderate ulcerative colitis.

CDR3: CASSLEGDSTYEQYF. CDR3 nucleotides: TGTGCCAGCAGCTTAGAAGGGGACAGCACCTACGAGCAGTACTTC. This chain joins TRBV13 and TRBJ2-7; 7 positions agree with TRBD1. Losses at the gene ends were 1 base for V and 2 bases for J; bases not matched to a gene: 5. This CDR3 has 15 residues. Germline-derived CDR1 and CDR2 are PRHDT and FYEKMQ (reference sequence).